A single sample gave rise to the 25 T cell receptor beta chains below, sequenced in a study of cytomegalovirus exposure and HLA in healthy donors. Amplification used 60 Vbeta primers and 13 Jbeta primers. Libraries were prepared by immunoSEQ multiplex PCR; TCRdb keeps only in-frame clonotypes and omits some of them. Of approximately 40,000 clones in the sample, 82% were seen once. Sequencing used PBMCs. All receptors come from a woman aged 18-29 years in good health and CMV-seropositive.

For this clone: Additional DNA sequences in this sample encode the identical CDR3. The rearrangement joins TRBV6-4 to TRBJ2-3; a possible D gene is TRBD2 (5 bases). V was pared by 2 bases and J by 4 bases, with 10 bases between. The length of the CDR3 is 14 residues. In germline, CDR1 is MRHNA, CDR2 SNTAGT. The DNA for the CDR3 is TGTGCCAGCAGTGACGAGGGAAACGCAGATACGCAGTATTTT. The encoded protein is CASSDEGNADTQYF.

This clone came up a few times. V and J are TRBV4-3 and TRBJ1-4, with D uncertain. Germline CDR1 and CDR2: LGHNA and YSLEER. The CDR3 spans 14 residues. V lost 1 base to trimming and J lost 15 bases, with 18 bases between them. CDR3 nucleotides: TGCGCCAGCAGCCAAGTTCAGCCAACCGAGAGGTTGTTTTTT. This encodes CASSQVQPTERLFF.

V is TRBV9 and J is TRBJ2-7, with TRBD2 matching 7 bases. Germline V gene data show CDR1 as SGDLS and CDR2 as YYNGEE. With 4 bases clipped from V and 6 bases from J, the junction kept 10 bases outside the gene matches. This CDR3 comprises 14 residues. In DNA, the CDR3 is TGTGCCAGCAGCTTTTCCGGGGGGTCTTCCGAGCAGTACTTC. The encoded protein is CASSFSGGSSEQYF.

The sample holds a few counts of this clone. The chain recombines TRBV28 with TRBJ2-7; the D is unclear. Germline V gene sequence: CDR1 MDHEN, CDR2 SYDVKM. The length of the CDR3 is 12 residues. V gave up 7 bases and J gave up 4 bases, with 11 bases separating them. CDR3 nucleotide sequence: TGTGCCAGCACCAACGACTGGTACGAGCAGTACTTC. Its protein product is CASTNDWYEQYF.

The rearrangement joins TRBV5-6 to TRBJ2-3; D perhaps matches TRBD1 (5 bases). The length of the CDR3 is 15 residues. Looked up from germline, CDR1 is SGHDT and CDR2 is YYEEEE. V was pared by 0 bases and J by 6 bases, with 14 bases between. The CDR3 DNA reads as TGTGCCAGCAGCTTGGAAGCAGGCAGGGTTGATACGCAGTATTTT. Its translation: CASSLEAGRVDTQYF. The whole variable domain, filled in from reference TRBV5-6 and TRBJ2-3, reads DAGVTQSPTHLIKTRGQQVTLRCSPKSGHDTVSWYQQALGQGPQFIFQYYEEEERQRGNFPDRFSGHQFPNYSSELNVNALLLGDSALYLCASSLEAGRVDTQYFGPGTRLTVL.

Comment on this clone: A junction end diverges from the germline sequence, so it may reflect a read error. The chain carries TRBV7-7 and TRBJ2-5; 8 bases map to TRBD2. The CDR3 consists of 15 residues. Germline V lookup: CDR1 SSHAT, CDR2 FNYEAQ (reference sequence). The CDR3 DNA follows: TGTGCTAGCAGCACAGCGGGGGCACCCCAAGAGACCCAGTACTTC. It yields the protein CASSTAGAPQETQYF.

The rearrangement joins TRBV27 to TRBJ2-3; 8 bases are shared with TRBD1. Trimming at V came to 2 bases and at J to 6 bases, leaving 4 bases not matched to a gene. CDR3 length equals 14 residues. CDR1 MNHEY and CDR2 SMNVEV come from the germline V gene (reference sequence). CDR3 sequence (DNA): TGTGCCAGCAGTTTACAGGGGGCGCTTGATACGCAGTATTTT. Residues: CASSLQGALDTQYF.

Written as DNA, the CDR3 is TGTGCCACCCGACAGGGATCAGATACGCAGTATTTT. This codes for CATRQGSDTQYF. The rearrangement uses TRBV13 and TRBJ2-3; TRBD1 matches at 7 bases. CDR3 length: 12 residues. V dropped 10 bases and J dropped 4; count of bases not matched to a gene: 5. In germline, CDR1 is PRHDT, CDR2 FYEKMQ (reference sequence).

V and J are TRBV5-4 and TRBJ1-1; tentatively, D is TRBD1 (6 bases). The CDR3 has 15 amino acids. V dropped 2 bases and J dropped 5 bases, with 16 bases sitting between them. CDR1 and CDR2 (germline): SGHNT, YYREEE (reference sequence). The CDR3 sequence: CASSFRLGGGTEAFF. The CDR3 DNA sequence: TGTGCCAGCAGCTTCAGGTTGGGAGGGGGTACTGAAGCTTTCTTT.

In its sample, this clone was seen once. The genes are TRBV5-6 and TRBJ1-3; TRBD1 agrees at 10 bases. This CDR3 has 17 amino acids. V lost 4 bases, J lost 9 bases, and 16 bases stayed unmatched. CDR1 SGHDT and CDR2 YYEEEE come from the germline V gene. The CDR3 nucleotides read TGTGCCAGCAGCCAGGTCGGGACAGGGGAACTCCGGACCACCATATATTTT. Encoded protein: CASSQVGTGELRTTIYF.

This chain connects TRBV5-1 to TRBJ1-5, with 9 bases aligning to TRBD1. The V gene end was trimmed by 2 bases and the J gene end by 1 base; junction bases not matched to a gene: 1. The V gene's germline CDR1 is SGHRS and CDR2 YFSETQ. The CDR3 extends over 15 amino acids. In nucleotides, the CDR3 is TGCGCCAGCAGCTTACAGGGGGCAAGCAATCAGCCCCAGCATTTT. This sequence encodes CASSLQGASNQPQHF.

The chain carries TRBV7-8 and TRBJ2-5; possible D gene TRBD1, 5 bases. The CDR3 spans 14 residues. V gave up 5 bases and J gave up 2 bases, with 12 bases separating them. Germline lookup yields CDR1 SGHVS and CDR2 FQNEAQ. The CDR3 sequence: CASSPRAYQETQYF. The CDR3 nucleotides read TGTGCCAGCAGCCCCAGGGCCTATCAAGAGACCCAGTACTTC.

V usage is TRBV27 and J usage is TRBJ2-7; 7 bases line up with TRBD1. This CDR3 comprises 13 residues. Germline values: CDR1 MNHEY, CDR2 SMNVEV (reference sequence). V lost 3 bases to trimming and J lost 5 bases; unmatched junction nucleotides: 4. The CDR3 sequence: CASSLNRGHEQYF. In DNA form, the CDR3 reads TGTGCCAGCAGTTTGAACAGGGGACACGAGCAGTACTTC.

This sequence joins TRBV27 and TRBJ2-3, with 8 bases matching TRBD1. Trimming removed 4 bases from V and 6 bases from J; junction bases left unmatched: 12. Per the germline V gene, CDR1 is MNHEY and CDR2 is SMNVEV (reference sequence). This CDR3 comprises 16 residues. CDR3 in amino acids: CASSSRTGWSLDTQYF. Written as DNA, the CDR3 is TGTGCCAGCAGTTCGAGGACAGGGTGGAGTTTGGATACGCAGTATTTT.

The rearrangement joins TRBV11-2 to TRBJ2-4; D possibly corresponds to TRBD2 (5 bases). V lost 4 bases to trimming and J lost 8 bases, with 9 bases between them. Looked up from germline, CDR1 is SGHAT and CDR2 is FQNNGV. The length of the CDR3 is 12 residues. Written as DNA, the CDR3 is TGTGCCAGCAGCTGGCAGAGGGACATTCAGTACTTC. Its protein product is CASSWQRDIQYF.

V is TRBV7-2 and J is TRBJ1-6; tentative D call: TRBD1 (5 bases). Germline CDR1 and CDR2: SGHTA and FQGNSA. The CDR3 has 17 residues. Trimming pared 5 bases from V and 6 bases from J, leaving 20 bases between. This CDR3 reads CASSPRQGRFSNSPLHF. In DNA, the CDR3 is TGTGCCAGCAGCCCCCGGCAGGGTCGATTTAGTAATTCACCCCTCCACTTT.

This rearrangement joins TRBV18 to TRBJ2-3; D gene ambiguous. V lost 2 bases and J 2 bases, leaving 8 bases between the germline ends. Germline-derived CDR1 and CDR2 are KGHSH and LQKENI. CDR3 length: 14 residues. The CDR3 sequence: CASSPNSFTDTQYF. CDR3 nucleotides: TGTGCCAGCTCACCAAACTCGTTCACAGATACGCAGTATTTT.

This chain uses TRBV4-2 with TRBJ2-3; the match to TRBD2 covers 12 bases. V shed 0 bases, J shed 7 bases, and the junction held 5 bases outside the gene matches. CDR1 and CDR2 from the germline V gene are LGHNA and YNFKEQ. The CDR3 runs 16 residues. The CDR3 spells CASSQEPSGGANTQYF. In DNA form, the CDR3 reads TGTGCCAGCAGCCAAGAACCTAGCGGGGGGGCGAATACGCAGTATTTT.

The J gene is TRBJ2-3, the V gene TRBV11-3, with TRBD2 matching 8 bases. The germline V gene has CDR1 SGHNT and CDR2 YENEEA. With 3 bases clipped from V and 9 bases from J, the junction kept 11 bases outside the gene matches. The CDR3 covers 15 residues. CDR3 nucleotide sequence: TGTGCCAGCAGCTTGGGAGCGGGAGCCCAGAACACGCAGTATTTT. The encoded protein is CASSLGAGAQNTQYF.

The J gene is TRBJ2-5, the V gene TRBV6-1; a weak D match, TRBD2 (5 bases). Germline loops: CDR1 MNHNS, CDR2 SASEGT. The length of the CDR3 is 14 residues. V lost 2 bases and J lost 3, with 10 bases in between. As DNA, the CDR3 is TGTGCCAGCAGTGAATCCGAGGGAAAAGAGACCCAGTACTTC. This codes for CASSESEGKETQYF.

The chain employs TRBV27 and TRBJ2-7, with a possible D match to TRBD1 (6 bases). The germline CDR1 and CDR2 sequences are MNHEY and SMNVEV (reference sequence). V was cut by 4 bases and J by 2 bases, with 15 bases left in between. The CDR3 totals 15 residues. The CDR3, as DNA: TGTGCCAGCAGTTCAAGAGAGGACAGTACCTACGAGCAGTACTTC. This translates into CASSSREDSTYEQYF.

The chain recombines TRBV10-3 with TRBJ2-3, with unresolved D. Germline CDR1 ENHRY, CDR2 SYGVKD. Trimming shortened V by 5 bases and J by 4 bases, and 7 bases separated the two germline ends. The CDR3 has 12 amino acids. CDR3 DNA: TGTGCCATCAGTCCGAGTGCAGATACGCAGTATTTT. Translating gives CAISPSADTQYF.

A remark on this clone: Additional DNA sequences in this sample encode the identical CDR3. The chain recombines TRBV27 with TRBJ2-5; tentative D call: TRBD2 (5 bases). The ends were cut back, 5 bases at V and 7 bases at J, with 17 bases in the middle. Germline V gene sequence: CDR1 MNHEY, CDR2 SMNVEV (reference sequence). There are 14 residues in the CDR3. CDR3 region: CASSLTASWGTQYF. CDR3 bases: TGTGCCAGCAGTCTAACAGCTAGCTGGGGGACCCAGTACTTC.

The V call is TRBV6-1, the J call TRBJ2-5; 11 positions agree with TRBD2. The tail of the sequence fits TRBJ2-7 better, so the J call may be wrong. This CDR3 spans 13 amino acids. Germline CDR1 reads MNHNS; CDR2 reads SASEGT. In DNA form, the CDR3 reads TGTGCCACCCGACTAGCGGGATCCTACGAGCAGTACTTC. It codes for CATRLAGSYEQYF.

V is TRBV2 and J is TRBJ1-2; no reliable D call. CDR1 and CDR2 (germline): SNHLY, FYNNEI. The CDR3 totals 15 residues. Trimming removed 3 bases from V and 0 bases from J, with 11 bases in between. CDR3 bases: TGTGCCAGCAGTGATTCGACACCCGCTAACTATGGCTACACCTTC. This gives the protein CASSDSTPANYGYTF.